The following is a T cell receptor (beta chain) sequence with its context. Its antigen is unidentified. This CDR3 is 15 amino acids long. Germline assignment: CDR1 SGHRS and CDR2 YFSETQ. V was trimmed by 2 bases and J by 2 bases, leaving 14 bases between them. The data were taken from a study of shared clonotypes between healthy human individuals. Overall study: Three plates each covered CD4 naive and memory; CD8 naive two, CD8 memory one.

The assay was carried out at the deep level. Original analysis: Sequence data from immunoSEQ were junction-only and lacked quality scores; consequently, filtering differed. Here immunoSEQ multiplex PCR was the method, and the copy in TCRdb shows in-frame clones only, minus some. V and J calls and clone size follow that table, whereas D and trimming were derived from the DNA. The sample has a few million clones, more than 80% seen once. Findings of the study overall: Among donors, the sharing of clonotypes was expected to be influenced by sequencing depth.

Sequencing used naive CD4+ T cells sorted from blood. Subset of the sample: CD45RA+ positively selected. The chain uses TRBV5-1 and TRBJ2-7; D ambiguous. The origin of this receptor is a man between 18 and 35 years old in good health. CDR3 loop: CASSFGDELTYEQYF. For the CDR3, the DNA is TGCGCCAGCAGCTTTGGCGACGAACTAACCTACGAGCAGTACTTC.